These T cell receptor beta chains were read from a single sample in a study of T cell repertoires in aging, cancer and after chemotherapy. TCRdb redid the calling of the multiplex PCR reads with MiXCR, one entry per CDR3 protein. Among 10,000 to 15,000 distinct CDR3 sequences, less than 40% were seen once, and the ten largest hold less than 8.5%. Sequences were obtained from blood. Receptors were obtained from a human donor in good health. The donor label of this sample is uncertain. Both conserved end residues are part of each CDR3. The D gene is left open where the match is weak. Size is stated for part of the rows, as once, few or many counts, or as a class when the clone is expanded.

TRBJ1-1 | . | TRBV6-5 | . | CASSYSSSPLEAFF | TGTGCCAGCAGTTACTCGTCTTCACCCCTTGAAGCTTTCTTT
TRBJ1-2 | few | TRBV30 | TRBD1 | CACSGGYGYTF | TGTGCCTGTTCAGGGGGCTATGGCTACACCTTC
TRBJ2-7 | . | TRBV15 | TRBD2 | CATTEGGTLSYEQYF | TGTGCCACCACCGAGGGAGGGACCCTCTCCTACGAGCAGTACTTC
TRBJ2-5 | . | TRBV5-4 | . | CASSLDPDQETQYF | TGTGCCAGCAGCTTGGATCCAGACCAAGAGACCCAGTACTTC
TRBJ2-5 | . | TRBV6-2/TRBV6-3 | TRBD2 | CASTAVAGVGQETQYF | TGTGCCAGCACGGCCGTGGCGGGAGTGGGCCAAGAGACCCAGTACTTC
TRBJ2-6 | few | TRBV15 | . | CATSKTGVSGANVLTF | TGTGCCACCAGCAAGACGGGGGTCTCTGGGGCCAACGTCCTGACTTTC
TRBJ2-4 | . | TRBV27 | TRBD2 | CASSLSAGGFKNIQYF | TGTGCCAGCAGTTTATCGGCGGGGGGTTTTAAAAACATTCAGTACTTC
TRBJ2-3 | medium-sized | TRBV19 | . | CASSIGVSPSTDTQYF | TGTGCCAGTAGTATAGGTGTCAGCCCTAGCACAGATACGCAGTATTTT
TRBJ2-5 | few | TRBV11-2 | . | CASSFLGKGETQYF | TGTGCCAGCAGCTTTTTGGGTAAAGGAGAGACCCAGTACTTC
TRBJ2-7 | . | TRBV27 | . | CASSSRRGQQYF | TGTGCCAGCAGTTCTCGTCGGGGCCAGCAGTACTTC
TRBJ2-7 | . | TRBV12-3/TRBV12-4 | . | CASSLGYYEQYF | TGTGCCAGCAGTTTAGGGTACTACGAGCAGTACTTC
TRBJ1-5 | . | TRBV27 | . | CASSRVNQPQHF | TGTGCCAGCAGTCGGGTCAATCAGCCCCAGCATTTT
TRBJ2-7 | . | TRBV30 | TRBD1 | CAWKQGLGEQYF | TGTGCCTGGAAACAGGGGTTGGGTGAGCAGTACTTC
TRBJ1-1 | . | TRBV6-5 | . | CASKAADRAEAFF | TGTGCCAGCAAGGCAGCAGATAGGGCTGAAGCTTTCTTT
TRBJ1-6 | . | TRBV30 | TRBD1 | CAWSVQGDSPLHF | TGTGCCTGGAGTGTACAGGGGGATTCACCCCTCCACTTT
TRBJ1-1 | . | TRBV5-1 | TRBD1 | CASSLQGGNTEAFF | TGCGCCAGCAGCTTACAGGGGGGCAACACTGAAGCTTTCTTT
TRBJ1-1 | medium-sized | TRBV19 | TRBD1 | CASSRTGTTEAFF | TGTGCCAGTAGTCGGACAGGGACAACTGAAGCTTTCTTT